Presented here are 26 T cell receptor beta chains from one specimen sequenced in a study of blood T cell repertoires in COVID-19. The assay was immunoSEQ multiplex PCR, and TCRdb's table has in-frame clones only and misses some. The table has about 180,000 clones, more than 85% seen once. Sequencing was carried out using peripheral blood. All receptors come from a woman aged 25 to 39 with active or convalescent COVID-19.

This sequence joins TRBV29-1 and TRBJ2-5; 8 bases fit TRBD1. Germline V CDR1 and CDR2: SQVTM, ANQGSEA. The CDR3 extends over 13 amino acids. The J segment lost 2 bases and the V segment lost 4 bases, leaving 3 bases of the junction unmatched. As DNA, the CDR3 is TGCAGCGTTGGCAGGGGGCCACAAGAGACCCAGTACTTC. Translation gives CSVGRGPQETQYF.

The J gene is TRBJ2-7, the V gene TRBV19; a weak D match, TRBD1 (6 bases). Trimming took off 4 bases at V and 4 bases at J, with 11 bases between the two ends. Per germline, CDR1 LNHDA and CDR2 SQIVND (reference sequence). The CDR3 is 13 residues long. The chain's CDR3 is CASSKGVSYEQYF. The DNA for the CDR3 is TGTGCCAGTAGTAAGGGGGTGTCTTACGAGCAGTACTTC.

This clone was seen a single time. The chain employs TRBV20-1 and TRBJ2-7, with 13 bases aligning to TRBD2. CDR1 is DFQATT, CDR2 SNEGSKA, per germline (reference sequence). The J segment lost 5 bases and the V segment lost 3 bases, leaving 7 bases of the junction unmatched. The CDR3 sequence is 15 residues long. CDR3 region: CSASSGTSGTHEQYF. The CDR3 DNA sequence: TGCAGTGCTAGTTCAGGGACTAGCGGGACCCACGAGCAGTACTTC.

This clone was seen more than once but under ten times. The chain is built from TRBV27 and TRBJ1-1; D remains ambiguous. The CDR3 covers 13 residues. Germline V lookup: CDR1 MNHEY, CDR2 SMNVEV (reference sequence). The germline V and J ends were trimmed by 5 bases and 0 bases, with 7 bases remaining between them. CDR3 nucleotides: TGTGCCAGCAGTGGGAGGATGAACACTGAAGCTTTCTTT. Protein: CASSGRMNTEAFF.

The CDR3 nucleotides are TGTGCCAACCCTATTTATGCTTCTCGCACAGATACGCAGTATTTT. Translation: CANPIYASRTDTQYF. The gene calls are TRBV27 and TRBJ2-3, with unresolved D. The CDR3 runs 15 residues. CDR1 is MNHEY, CDR2 SMNVEV, per germline (reference sequence). V was trimmed by 10 bases and J by 1 base, leaving 18 bases between them.

The chain joins TRBV29-1 to TRBJ2-1; TRBD2 aligns across 8 bases. The J segment lost 3 bases and the V segment lost 4 bases, leaving 2 bases of the junction unmatched. The CDR3 sequence is 13 residues long. Germline CDR1 and CDR2: SQVTM and ANQGSEA. The chain's CDR3 is CSVASGSYNEQFF. In nucleotides, the CDR3 is TGCAGCGTTGCCAGCGGGAGCTACAATGAGCAGTTCTTC.

Details on this clone: One end of the junction fails to match germline, which may point to a read error. J is TRBJ2-7 and V is TRBV7-6, with 11 bases identical to TRBD1. Germline CDR1 is SGHVS and CDR2 is FNYEAQ. The CDR3 sequence is 16 residues long. CDR3: CTSSQGQGALLDEQYF. DNA for the CDR3: TGTACCAGCAGCCAAGGACAGGGGGCGCTTTTGGACGAGCAGTACTTC.

The V and J genes are TRBV7-2 and TRBJ1-2; D is unclear. Per the germline V gene, CDR1 is SGHTA and CDR2 is FQGNSA. This CDR3 contains 13 residues. V dropped 2 bases and J dropped 4 bases, with 8 bases sitting between them. The CDR3 loop reads CASSLPDTYGYTF. The CDR3 DNA is TGTGCCAGCAGCTTACCAGACACCTATGGCTACACCTTC.

V is TRBV19 and J is TRBJ2-7; 7 positions agree with TRBD2. This CDR3 spans 13 amino acids. Germline V gives CDR1 LNHDA, CDR2 SQIVND (reference sequence). With V trimmed by 9 bases and J by 6 bases, 11 bases remained unmatched. The CDR3 region has the DNA TGTGCCAGCTCAGTCGGGGGGACCGGCGAGCAGTACTTC. It is translated as CASSVGGTGEQYF.

The genes are TRBV9 and TRBJ2-7; 8 nucleotides line up with TRBD2. V dropped 0 bases and J dropped 5; count of bases not matched to a gene: 13. The length of the CDR3 is 17 residues. Germline values: CDR1 SGDLS, CDR2 YYNGEE. DNA of the CDR3: TGTGCCAGCAGCGTAGGGCGAGCGGGGGACCATTTCGACGAGCAGTACTTC. Translated, it gives CASSVGRAGDHFDEQYF.

The rearrangement links TRBV10-1 to TRBJ1-2; no firm D call. The V gene lost 3 bases and the J gene lost 0 bases, with 8 bases spanning the gap. The germline V gene encodes CDR1 WNHNN and CDR2 SYGVQD (reference sequence). This CDR3 region has 14 residues. CDR3 in DNA: TGCGCCAGCAGTGAAGCAGGTGCTAACTATGGCTACACCTTC. It is translated as CASSEAGANYGYTF.

This chain connects TRBV24-1 to TRBJ1-5; D remains unclear. Looked up from germline, CDR1 is KGHDR and CDR2 is SFDVKD. The V gene lost 4 bases and the J gene lost 3 bases, with 24 bases spanning the gap. The CDR3 loop spans 19 amino acids. The CDR3, as DNA: TGTGCCACCAGTGACTTCCTCCCGGCAGACGAGGACTACAATCAGCCCCAGCATTTT. This codes for CATSDFLPADEDYNQPQHF.

This chain uses TRBV11-2 with TRBJ2-1; D remains ambiguous. The germline CDR1 and CDR2 sequences are SGHAT and FQNNGV. The CDR3 consists of 11 residues. Deletions cut 3 bases from V and 11 bases from J, with 8 bases between. The CDR3: CASSFSGKQFF. For the CDR3, the DNA is TGTGCCAGCAGCTTTAGTGGTAAGCAGTTCTTC.

This sequence joins TRBV18 and TRBJ1-5; D ambiguous. The V and J ends lost 2 bases and 3 bases respectively, with 17 bases between them. This CDR3 comprises 17 residues. Germline V gives CDR1 KGHSH, CDR2 LQKENI. The CDR3 loop is CASSPDTSLKPNQPQHF. The CDR3 DNA follows: TGTGCCAGCTCACCAGACACATCGCTGAAGCCCAATCAGCCCCAGCATTTT.

CDR3 loop: CASSPGASGSTYNEQFF. As DNA, the CDR3 is TGTGCCAGCAGCCCAGGGGCTAGCGGGAGCACCTACAATGAGCAGTTCTTC. The gene calls are TRBV5-4 and TRBJ2-1, with TRBD2 matching 10 bases. V was pared by 4 bases and J by 2 bases, with 9 bases of the junction left unmatched. Germline-derived CDR1 and CDR2 are SGHNT and YYREEE (reference sequence). The CDR3 is 17 residues long. Drawing the rest from reference TRBV5-4 and TRBJ2-1, the complete variable domain is ETGVTQSPTHLIKTRGQQVTLRCSSQSGHNTVSWYQQALGQGPQFIFQYYREEENGRGNFPPRFSGLQFPNYSSELNVNALELDDSALYLCASSPGASGSTYNEQFFGPGTRLTVL.

The gene calls are TRBV18 and TRBJ1-5; weak D call: TRBD1 (5 bases). The CDR3 is made up of 14 amino acids. With 1 base removed from V and 5 bases from J, the gap between germline ends came to 9 bases. CDR1 is KGHSH, CDR2 LQKENI, per germline. CDR3 coding DNA: TGTGCCAGCTCACCACAGGGGAACCATCAGCCCCAGCATTTT. Encoded protein: CASSPQGNHQPQHF.

This chain connects TRBV24-1 to TRBJ1-1; a weak D match, TRBD1 (5 bases). The ends were cut back, 1 base at V and 11 bases at J, with 10 bases in the middle. CDR3 length equals 12 residues. Germline CDR1 KGHDR, CDR2 SFDVKD. CDR3 nucleotides: TGTGCCACCAGTGATTTCGGCGGGACGGCTTTCTTT. Its protein is CATSDFGGTAFF.

The genes are TRBV5-1 and TRBJ2-3; 13 nucleotides match TRBD2. CDR1 is SGHRS and CDR2 is YFSETQ in the germline V gene. The CDR3 is made up of 17 amino acids. The V segment lost 3 bases and the J segment 0 bases; nucleotides outside the gene matches: 4. The CDR3 DNA is TGCGCCAGCAGCTCGGGACTAGCGGGGCCCAGCACAGATACGCAGTATTTT. Protein sequence: CASSSGLAGPSTDTQYF.

This clone showed up just once. J is TRBJ1-1 and V is TRBV5-1; the match to TRBD1 covers 8 bases. CDR1 and CDR2 from the germline V gene are SGHRS and YFSETQ. The CDR3 consists of 15 residues. V lost 4 bases and J lost 0; bases outside the gene matches: 5. The CDR3 loop reads CASSAGTGLNTEAFF. In DNA form, the CDR3 reads TGCGCCAGCAGCGCCGGGACAGGTCTGAACACTGAAGCTTTCTTT.

The chain joins TRBV18 to TRBJ2-1; TRBD1 might be the D (6 bases). Trimming pared 6 bases from V and 8 bases from J, leaving 11 bases between. The CDR3 loop spans 12 amino acids. Per the germline V gene, CDR1 is KGHSH and CDR2 is LQKENI. CDR3: CASSLQGDEQFF. CDR3 DNA sequence: TGTGCCAGCTCGCTACAGGGTGATGAGCAGTTCTTC.

The genes are TRBV4-1 and TRBJ1-4; D call uncertain. V lost 4 bases to trimming and J lost 0 bases, with 9 bases between them. The germline V gene has CDR1 MGHRA and CDR2 YSYEKL. The CDR3 is made up of 15 amino acids. For the CDR3, the DNA is TGCGCCAGCAGCCGACACTTTCCAACTAATGAAAAACTGTTTTTT. It is translated as CASSRHFPTNEKLFF.

This clone was picked up one time. The gene calls are TRBV27 and TRBJ2-7; weak D call: TRBD1 (5 bases). CDR1 is MNHEY and CDR2 is SMNVEV in the germline V gene (reference sequence). The CDR3 runs 18 residues. The germline V and J ends were trimmed by 1 base and 5 bases, with 24 bases remaining between them. The CDR3 spells CASSLFFLSQGSRNEQYF. CDR3 coding DNA: TGTGCCAGCAGTTTATTTTTCCTTTCTCAGGGAAGTAGAAACGAGCAGTACTTC.

The genes are TRBV2 and TRBJ2-7; tentatively, D is TRBD1 (7 bases). V dropped 8 bases and J dropped 6 bases, with 23 bases sitting between them. The CDR3 totals 15 residues. Per germline, CDR1 SNHLY and CDR2 FYNNEI. In DNA form, the CDR3 reads TGTGCCAGCGTTGATTGGAGGGGGCGTGAGTCCGAGCAGTACTTC. It translates to CASVDWRGRESEQYF.

The chain couples TRBV27 to TRBJ1-1, with no clear D. V was trimmed by 6 bases and J by 1 base, leaving 12 bases between them. CDR3 size: 14 residues. CDR1 and CDR2 (germline): MNHEY, SMNVEV (reference sequence). The CDR3 loop is CASRTGNPNTEAFF. CDR3 nucleotides: TGTGCCAGCAGGACGGGGAACCCGAACACTGAAGCTTTCTTT.

This clone was observed a single time. The genes are TRBV14 and TRBJ2-5, with D tentatively TRBD2 (6 bases). The CDR3 covers 15 residues. The V gene lost 1 base and the J gene lost 2 bases, with 11 bases spanning the gap. From germline, CDR1 is SGHDN and CDR2 FVKESK. Here the CDR3 reads CASSQASAGQETQYF. The CDR3 nucleotides read TGTGCCAGCAGCCAAGCGAGCGCGGGGCAAGAGACCCAGTACTTC.

The rearrangement links TRBV5-1 to TRBJ2-5; tentatively, D is TRBD2 (5 bases). The CDR3 length is 17 residues. V was shortened by 4 bases and J by 0 bases, with 19 bases between the two germline ends. The germline V gene encodes CDR1 SGHRS and CDR2 YFSETQ. CDR3 region: CASSNGRGRDYQETQYF. As DNA, the CDR3 is TGCGCCAGCAGCAACGGACGGGGTCGAGACTACCAAGAGACCCAGTACTTC.